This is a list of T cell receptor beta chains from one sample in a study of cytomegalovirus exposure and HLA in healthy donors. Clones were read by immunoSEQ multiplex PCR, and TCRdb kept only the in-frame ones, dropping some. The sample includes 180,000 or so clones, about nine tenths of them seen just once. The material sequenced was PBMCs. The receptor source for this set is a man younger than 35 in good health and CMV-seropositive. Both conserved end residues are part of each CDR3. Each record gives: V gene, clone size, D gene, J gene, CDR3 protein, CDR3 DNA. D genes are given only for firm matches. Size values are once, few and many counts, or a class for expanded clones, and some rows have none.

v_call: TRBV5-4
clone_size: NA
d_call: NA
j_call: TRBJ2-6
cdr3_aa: CASSFPTASGANVLTF
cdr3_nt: TGTGCCAGCAGCTTCCCCACAGCCTCTGGGGCCAACGTCCTGACTTTC

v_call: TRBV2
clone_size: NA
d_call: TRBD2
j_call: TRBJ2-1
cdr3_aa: CASRVGGATEQFF
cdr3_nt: TGTGCCAGCAGGGTCGGGGGGGCAACTGAGCAGTTCTTC

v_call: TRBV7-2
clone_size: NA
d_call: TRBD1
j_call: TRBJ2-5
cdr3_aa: CASSLQGTGEETQYF
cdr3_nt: TGTGCCAGCAGCTTACAAGGGACAGGGGAAGAGACCCAGTACTTC

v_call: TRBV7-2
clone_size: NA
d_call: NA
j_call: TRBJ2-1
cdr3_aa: CASSLSFERSSYNEQFF
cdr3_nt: TGTGCCAGCAGCTTATCCTTCGAGCGTAGCTCCTACAATGAGCAGTTCTTC

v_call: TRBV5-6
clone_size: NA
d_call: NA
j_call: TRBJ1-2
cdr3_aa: CASSSGVNYGYTF
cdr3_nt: TGTGCCAGCAGCTCGGGGGTTAACTATGGCTACACCTTC

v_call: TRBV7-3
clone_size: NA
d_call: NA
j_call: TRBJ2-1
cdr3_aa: CASSPQGLVSYNEQFF
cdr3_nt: TGTGCCAGCAGCCCTCAGGGATTAGTCTCCTACAATGAGCAGTTCTTC

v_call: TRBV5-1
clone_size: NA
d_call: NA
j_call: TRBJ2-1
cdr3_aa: CASKKANFRGPFYNEQFF
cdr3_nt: TGCGCCAGCAAAAAGGCGAATTTCAGGGGCCCCTTCTACAATGAGCAGTTCTTC

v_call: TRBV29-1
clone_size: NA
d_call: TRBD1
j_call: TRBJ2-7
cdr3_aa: CSVPKRGQGMRQYF
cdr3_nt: TGCAGCGTACCCAAGCGTGGACAGGGGATGAGGCAGTACTTC

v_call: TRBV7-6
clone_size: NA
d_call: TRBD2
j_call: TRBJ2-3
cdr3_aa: CASSSPARGGDTDTQYF
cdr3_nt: TGTGCCAGCAGCTCGCCCGCACGGGGGGGGGACACAGATACGCAGTATTTT

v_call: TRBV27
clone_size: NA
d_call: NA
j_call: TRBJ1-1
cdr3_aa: CASSLPIGRTFF
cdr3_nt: TGTGCCAGCAGTTTACCTATAGGGAGAACTTTCTTT

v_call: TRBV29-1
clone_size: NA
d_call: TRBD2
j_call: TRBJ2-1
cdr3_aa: CSAPLAGYNEQFF
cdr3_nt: TGCAGCGCGCCACTAGCGGGATACAATGAGCAGTTCTTC

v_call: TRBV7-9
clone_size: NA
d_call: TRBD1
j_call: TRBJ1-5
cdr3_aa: CASSTGTAQPQHF
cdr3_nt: TGTGCCAGCAGCACCGGGACAGCCCAGCCCCAGCATTTT

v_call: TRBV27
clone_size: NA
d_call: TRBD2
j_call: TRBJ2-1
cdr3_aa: CASTGGGRDEQFF
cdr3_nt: TGTGCCAGCACTGGCGGGGGGAGGGATGAGCAGTTCTTC

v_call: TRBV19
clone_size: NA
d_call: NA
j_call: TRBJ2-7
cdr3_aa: CASSLQGSYEQYF
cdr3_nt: TGTGCCAGTAGTCTGCAGGGCTCCTACGAGCAGTACTTC

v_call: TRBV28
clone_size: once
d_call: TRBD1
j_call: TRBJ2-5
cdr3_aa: CASSLYSGTGSGAQYF
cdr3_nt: TGTGCCAGCAGTTTATACTCTGGGACAGGGTCCGGGGCCCAGTACTTC

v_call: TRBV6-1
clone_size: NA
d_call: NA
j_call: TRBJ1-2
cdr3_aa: CASSEARAASGYTF
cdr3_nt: TGTGCCAGCAGTGAAGCGCGGGCCGCCAGTGGCTACACCTTC

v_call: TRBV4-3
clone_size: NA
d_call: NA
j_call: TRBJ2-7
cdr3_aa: CASSQGEGGWYEQYF
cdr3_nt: TGCGCCAGCAGCCAAGGGGAAGGAGGGTGGTACGAGCAGTACTTC

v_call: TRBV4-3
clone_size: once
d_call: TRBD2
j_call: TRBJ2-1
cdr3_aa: CASSHPGLAGGGNEQFF
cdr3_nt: TGCGCCAGCAGCCACCCGGGACTAGCGGGAGGAGGCAATGAGCAGTTCTTC

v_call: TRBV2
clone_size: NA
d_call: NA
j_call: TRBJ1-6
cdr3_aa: CATLGGVGSPLHF
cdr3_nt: TGTGCCACCCTCGGGGGGGTGGGATCACCCCTCCACTTT

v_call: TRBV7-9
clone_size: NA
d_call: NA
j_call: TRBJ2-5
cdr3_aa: CASSPVGRETQYF
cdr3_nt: TGTGCCAGCAGCCCCGTTGGGAGAGAGACCCAGTACTTC

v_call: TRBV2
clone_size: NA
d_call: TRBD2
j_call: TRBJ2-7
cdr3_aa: CASSLLALGEQYF
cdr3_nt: TGTGCCAGCAGTTTACTAGCGCTTGGCGAGCAGTACTTC

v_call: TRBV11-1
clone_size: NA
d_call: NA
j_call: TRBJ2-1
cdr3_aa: CASSLAGQGGFNEQFF
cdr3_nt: TGTGCCAGCAGCTTAGCGGGGCAGGGCGGTTTCAATGAGCAGTTCTTC

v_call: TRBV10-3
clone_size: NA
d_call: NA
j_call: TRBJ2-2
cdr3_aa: CATRLYRDTGELFF
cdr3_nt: TGTGCCACCCGACTCTACCGGGACACCGGGGAGCTGTTTTTT

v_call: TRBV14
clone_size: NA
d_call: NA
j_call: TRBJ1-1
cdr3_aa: CASSRDSEAFF
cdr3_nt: TGTGCCAGCAGCCGCGACAGCGAAGCTTTCTTT

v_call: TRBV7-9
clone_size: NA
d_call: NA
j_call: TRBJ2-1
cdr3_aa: CASSSPQLRNEQFF
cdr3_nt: TGTGCCAGCAGCTCCCCCCAACTGCGGAATGAGCAGTTCTTC

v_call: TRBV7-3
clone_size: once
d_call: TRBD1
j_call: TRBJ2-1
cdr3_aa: CASSSTGGRKNEQFF
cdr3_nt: TGTGCCAGCAGCTCGACAGGGGGCCGGAAAAATGAGCAGTTCTTC

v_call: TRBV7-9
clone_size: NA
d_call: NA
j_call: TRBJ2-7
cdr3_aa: CASSSLGAGARYEQYF
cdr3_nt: TGTGCCAGCAGCTCCCTGGGGGCGGGGGCTAGGTACGAGCAGTACTTC

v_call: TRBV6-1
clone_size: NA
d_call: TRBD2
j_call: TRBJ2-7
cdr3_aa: CASSGLAETYEQYF
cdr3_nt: TGTGCCAGCAGTGGGCTAGCGGAAACCTACGAGCAGTACTTC

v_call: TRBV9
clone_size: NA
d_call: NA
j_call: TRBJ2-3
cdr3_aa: CASSVGVSVGGRTDTQYF
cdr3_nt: TGTGCCAGCAGCGTAGGGGTGTCGGTAGGGGGACGCACAGATACGCAGTATTTT

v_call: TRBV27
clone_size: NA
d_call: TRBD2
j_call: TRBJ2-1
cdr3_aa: CASSLAGAINEQFF
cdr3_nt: TGTGCCAGCAGTCTAGCGGGGGCGATCAATGAGCAGTTCTTC

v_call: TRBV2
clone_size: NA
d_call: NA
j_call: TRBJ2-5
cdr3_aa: CASETFRGQETQYF
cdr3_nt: TGTGCCAGCGAGACGTTCAGGGGCCAAGAGACCCAGTACTTC

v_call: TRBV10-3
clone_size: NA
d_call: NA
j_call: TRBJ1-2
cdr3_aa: CAISDARDYGYTF
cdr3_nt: TGTGCCATCAGTGACGCCAGGGACTATGGCTACACCTTC

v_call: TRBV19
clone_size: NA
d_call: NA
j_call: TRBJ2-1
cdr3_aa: CASSIAPEYNEQFF
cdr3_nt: TGTGCCAGTAGTATAGCCCCAGAATACAATGAGCAGTTCTTC

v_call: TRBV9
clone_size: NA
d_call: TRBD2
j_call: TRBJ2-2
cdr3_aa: CASSGGGLAGVRELFF
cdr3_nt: TGTGCCAGCAGCGGGGGGGGCCTAGCGGGAGTTCGGGAGCTGTTTTTT

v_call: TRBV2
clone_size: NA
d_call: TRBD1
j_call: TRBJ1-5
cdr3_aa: CASSGGQGVRRNQPQHF
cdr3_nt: TGTGCCAGCAGTGGGGGGCAGGGGGTTCGTAGGAATCAGCCCCAGCATTTT

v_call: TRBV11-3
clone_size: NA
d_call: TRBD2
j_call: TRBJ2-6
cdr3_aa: CASSLSGAGANVLTF
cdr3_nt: TGTGCCAGCAGCTTAAGCGGGGCTGGGGCCAACGTCCTGACTTTC

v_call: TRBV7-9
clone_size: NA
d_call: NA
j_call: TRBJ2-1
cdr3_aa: CASSLGGDEQFF
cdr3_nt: TGTGCCAGCAGCTTAGGAGGAGATGAGCAGTTCTTC

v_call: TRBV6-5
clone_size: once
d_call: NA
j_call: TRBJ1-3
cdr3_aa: CASSYSGDFSGNTIYF
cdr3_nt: TGTGCCAGCAGTTACTCAGGGGATTTCTCTGGAAACACCATATATTTT

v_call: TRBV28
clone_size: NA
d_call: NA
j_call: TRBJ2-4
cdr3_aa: CASSLHSSKNIQYF
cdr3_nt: TGTGCCAGCAGTTTACATTCTAGCAAAAACATTCAGTACTTC

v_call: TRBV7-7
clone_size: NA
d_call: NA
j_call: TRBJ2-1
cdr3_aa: CASSLGGGENNEQFF
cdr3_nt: TGTGCTAGCAGCTTAGGAGGGGGGGAAAACAATGAGCAGTTCTTC

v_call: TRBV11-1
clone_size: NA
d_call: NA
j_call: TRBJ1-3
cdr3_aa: CASRRDFSGNTIYF
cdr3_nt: TGTGCCAGCAGGCGGGACTTCTCTGGAAACACCATATATTTT

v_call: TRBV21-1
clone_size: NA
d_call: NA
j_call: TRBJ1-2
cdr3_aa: CASSKEGLDRVYGYTF
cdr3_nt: TGTGCCAGCAGCAAAGAGGGCCTCGACAGGGTCTATGGCTACACCTTC

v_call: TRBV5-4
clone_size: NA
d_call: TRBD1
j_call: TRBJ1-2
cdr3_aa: CASSLGQGSYGYTF
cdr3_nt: TGTGCCAGCAGCCTAGGACAGGGCAGCTATGGCTACACCTTC

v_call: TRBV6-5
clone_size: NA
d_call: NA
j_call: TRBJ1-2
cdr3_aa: CASTPSGNYGYTF
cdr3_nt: TGTGCCAGCACCCCATCGGGGAACTATGGCTACACCTTC

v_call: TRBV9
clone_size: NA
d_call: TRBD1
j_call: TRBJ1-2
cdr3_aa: CASSVLTGGGGYTF
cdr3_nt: TGTGCCAGCAGCGTTTTGACAGGGGGCGGGGGCTACACCTTC

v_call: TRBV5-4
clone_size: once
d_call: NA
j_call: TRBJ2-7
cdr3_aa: CASSPPGVHEQYF
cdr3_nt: TGTGCCAGCAGCCCCCCCGGGGTCCACGAGCAGTACTTC

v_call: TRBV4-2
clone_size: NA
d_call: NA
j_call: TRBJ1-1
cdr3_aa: CASSQGEGAEAFF
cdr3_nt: TGTGCCAGCAGCCAAGGGGAGGGCGCTGAAGCTTTCTTT

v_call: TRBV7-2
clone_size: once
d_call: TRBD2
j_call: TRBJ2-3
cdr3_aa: CASSLSSGRSDTQYF
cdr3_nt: TGTGCCAGCAGCTTAAGTAGCGGGAGGTCAGATACGCAGTATTTT

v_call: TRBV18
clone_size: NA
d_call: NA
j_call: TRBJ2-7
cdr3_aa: CASQGGGTYEQYF
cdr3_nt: TGTGCCAGCCAAGGGGGGGGTACCTACGAGCAGTACTTC

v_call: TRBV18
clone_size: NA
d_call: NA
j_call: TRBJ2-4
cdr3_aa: CASSPPGSLAKNIQYF
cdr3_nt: TGTGCCAGCTCACCTCCGGGGTCGTTAGCCAAAAACATTCAGTACTTC

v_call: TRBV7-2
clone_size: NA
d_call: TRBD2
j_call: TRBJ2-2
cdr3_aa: CASSSPLAGLITGELFF
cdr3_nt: TGTGCCAGCAGCTCCCCCTTAGCGGGGTTGATCACCGGGGAGCTGTTTTTT

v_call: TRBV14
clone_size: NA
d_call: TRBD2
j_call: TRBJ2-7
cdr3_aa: CASSHISGSCEQYF
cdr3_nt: TGTGCCAGCAGCCATATTAGCGGGAGTTGTGAGCAGTACTTC

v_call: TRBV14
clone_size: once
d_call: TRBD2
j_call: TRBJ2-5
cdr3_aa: CASSQASGGPETQYF
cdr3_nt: TGTGCCAGCAGCCAAGCGTCGGGAGGGCCGGAGACCCAGTACTTC

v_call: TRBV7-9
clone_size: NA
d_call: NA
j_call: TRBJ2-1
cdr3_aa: CASSRTPYNEQFF
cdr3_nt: TGTGCCAGCAGCAGGACTCCTTACAATGAGCAGTTCTTC

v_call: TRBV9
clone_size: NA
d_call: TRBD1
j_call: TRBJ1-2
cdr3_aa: CASRDRIYGYTF
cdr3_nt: TGTGCCAGCAGGGACAGGATCTATGGCTACACCTTC

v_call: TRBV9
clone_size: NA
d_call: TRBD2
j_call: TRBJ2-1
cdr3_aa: CASSAASGSYEQFF
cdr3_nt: TGTGCCAGCAGCGCGGCTAGCGGGAGTTATGAGCAGTTCTTC

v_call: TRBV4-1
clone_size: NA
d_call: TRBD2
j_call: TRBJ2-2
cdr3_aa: CASSHPSGTGELFF
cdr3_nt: TGCGCCAGCAGCCATCCTAGCGGGACCGGGGAGCTGTTTTTT

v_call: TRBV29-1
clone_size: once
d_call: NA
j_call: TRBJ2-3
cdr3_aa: CSVVGTERSTDTQYF
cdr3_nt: TGCAGCGTTGTAGGAACAGAAAGAAGCACAGATACGCAGTATTTT

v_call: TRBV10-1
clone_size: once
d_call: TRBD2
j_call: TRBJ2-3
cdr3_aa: CASRGGAGGPIGFPDTQYF
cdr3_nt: TGCGCCAGCAGAGGTGGGGCGGGGGGGCCTATTGGTTTCCCAGATACGCAGTATTTT

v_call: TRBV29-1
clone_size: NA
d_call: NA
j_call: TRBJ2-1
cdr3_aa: CSVEDYRGNEQFF
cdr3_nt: TGCAGCGTTGAAGACTACCGGGGGAATGAGCAGTTCTTC